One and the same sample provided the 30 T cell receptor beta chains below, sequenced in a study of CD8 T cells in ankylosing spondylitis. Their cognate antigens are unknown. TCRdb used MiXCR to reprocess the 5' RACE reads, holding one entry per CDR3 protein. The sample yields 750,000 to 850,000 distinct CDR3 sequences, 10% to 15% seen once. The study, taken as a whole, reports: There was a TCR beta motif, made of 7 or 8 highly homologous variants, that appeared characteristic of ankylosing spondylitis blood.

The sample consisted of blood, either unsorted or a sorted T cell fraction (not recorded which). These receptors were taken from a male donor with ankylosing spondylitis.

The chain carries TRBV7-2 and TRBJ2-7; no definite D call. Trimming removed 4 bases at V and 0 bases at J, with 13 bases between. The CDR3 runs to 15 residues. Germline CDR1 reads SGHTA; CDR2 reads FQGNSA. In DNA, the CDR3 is TGTGCCAGCAGCTCCCGACTGACCAGCTCCTACGAGCAGTACTTC. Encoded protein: CASSSRLTSSYEQYF.

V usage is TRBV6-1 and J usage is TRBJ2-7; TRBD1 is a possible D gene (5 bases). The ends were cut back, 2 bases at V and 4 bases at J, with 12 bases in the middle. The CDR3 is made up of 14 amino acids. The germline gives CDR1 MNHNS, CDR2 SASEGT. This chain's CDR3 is CASSERQSSYEQYF. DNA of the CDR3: TGTGCCAGCAGTGAACGACAGTCATCATACGAGCAGTACTTC.

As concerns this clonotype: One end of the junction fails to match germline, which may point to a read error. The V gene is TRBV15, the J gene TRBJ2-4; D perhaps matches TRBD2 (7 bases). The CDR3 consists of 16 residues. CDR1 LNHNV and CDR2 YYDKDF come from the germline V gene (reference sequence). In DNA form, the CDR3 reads TGTGCTACCAGCAGAGATAGCGGAGCGCGGGGGCACATTCAGTACTTC. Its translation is CATSRDSGARGHIQYF. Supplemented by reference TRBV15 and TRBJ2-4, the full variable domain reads DAMVIQNPRYQVTQFGKPVTLSCSQTLNHNVMYWYQQKSSQAPKLLFHYYDKDFNNEADTPDNFQSRRPNTSFCFLDIRSPGLGDTAMYLCATSRDSGARGHIQYFGAGTRLSVL.

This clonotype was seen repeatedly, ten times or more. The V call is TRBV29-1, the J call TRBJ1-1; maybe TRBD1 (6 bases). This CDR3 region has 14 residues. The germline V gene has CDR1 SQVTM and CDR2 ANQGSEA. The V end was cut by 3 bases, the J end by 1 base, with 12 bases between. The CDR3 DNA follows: TGCAGCGTTGATGGACAGATTGAGAACACTGAAGCTTTCTTT. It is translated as CSVDGQIENTEAFF.

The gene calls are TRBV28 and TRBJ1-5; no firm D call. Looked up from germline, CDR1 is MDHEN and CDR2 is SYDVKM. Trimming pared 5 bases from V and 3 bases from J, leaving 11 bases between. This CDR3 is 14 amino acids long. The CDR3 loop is CASSEVLDNQPQHF. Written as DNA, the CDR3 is TGTGCCAGCAGTGAGGTTCTGGACAATCAGCCCCAGCATTTT.

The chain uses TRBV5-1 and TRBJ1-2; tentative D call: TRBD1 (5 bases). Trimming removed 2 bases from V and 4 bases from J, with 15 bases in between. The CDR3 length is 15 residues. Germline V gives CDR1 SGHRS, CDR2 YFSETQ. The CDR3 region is CASSLPSLRGYGYTF. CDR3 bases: TGCGCCAGCAGCTTACCGTCTCTAAGGGGCTATGGCTACACCTTC.

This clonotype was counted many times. CDR3 amino acids: CSAFRSDTQYF. In nucleotides, the CDR3 is TGCAGTGCTTTCAGGTCGGATACGCAGTATTTT. This rearrangement joins TRBV20-1 to TRBJ2-3; D is ambiguous. The germline V gene encodes CDR1 DFQATT and CDR2 SNEGSKA (reference sequence). V dropped 5 bases and J dropped 6 bases, with 9 bases sitting between them. The CDR3 loop spans 11 amino acids.

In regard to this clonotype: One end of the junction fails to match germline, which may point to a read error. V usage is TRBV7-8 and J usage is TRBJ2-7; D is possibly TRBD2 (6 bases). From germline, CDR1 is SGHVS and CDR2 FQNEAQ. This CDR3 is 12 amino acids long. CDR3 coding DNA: TGTGCCAGCAGCTTAGCGCTTAAGGGAGGTGGCTTC. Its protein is CASSLALKGGGF. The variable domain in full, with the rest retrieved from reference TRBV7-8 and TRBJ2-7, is GAGVSQSPRYKVAKRGQDVALRCDPISGHVSLFWYQQALGQGPEFLTYFQNEAQLDKSGLPSDRFFAERPEGSVSTLKIQRTQQEDSAVYLCASSLALKGGGFGPGTRLTVT.

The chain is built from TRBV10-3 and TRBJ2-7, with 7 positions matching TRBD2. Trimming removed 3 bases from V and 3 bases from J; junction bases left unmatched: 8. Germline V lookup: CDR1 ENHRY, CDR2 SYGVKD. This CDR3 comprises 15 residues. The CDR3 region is CAISELGLADYEQYF. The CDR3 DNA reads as TGTGCCATCAGTGAACTGGGTCTAGCGGACTACGAGCAGTACTTC.

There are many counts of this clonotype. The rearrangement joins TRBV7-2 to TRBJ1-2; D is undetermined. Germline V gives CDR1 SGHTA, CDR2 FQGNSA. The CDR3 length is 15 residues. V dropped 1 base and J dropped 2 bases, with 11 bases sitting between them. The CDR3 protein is CASSLDGISNYGYTF. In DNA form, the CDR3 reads TGTGCCAGCAGCTTAGACGGGATATCCAACTATGGCTACACCTTC.

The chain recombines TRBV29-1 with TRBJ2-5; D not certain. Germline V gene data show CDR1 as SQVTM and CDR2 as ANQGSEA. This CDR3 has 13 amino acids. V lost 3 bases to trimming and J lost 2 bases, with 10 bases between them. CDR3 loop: CSVDTMGQETQYF. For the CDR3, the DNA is TGCAGCGTTGACACCATGGGGCAAGAGACCCAGTACTTC.

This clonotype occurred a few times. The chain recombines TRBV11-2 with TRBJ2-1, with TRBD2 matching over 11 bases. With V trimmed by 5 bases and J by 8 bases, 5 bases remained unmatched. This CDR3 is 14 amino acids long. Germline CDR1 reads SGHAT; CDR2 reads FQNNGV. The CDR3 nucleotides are TGTGCCAGCAGCATACTAGCGGGAGCTGATGAGCAGTTCTTC. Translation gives CASSILAGADEQFF.

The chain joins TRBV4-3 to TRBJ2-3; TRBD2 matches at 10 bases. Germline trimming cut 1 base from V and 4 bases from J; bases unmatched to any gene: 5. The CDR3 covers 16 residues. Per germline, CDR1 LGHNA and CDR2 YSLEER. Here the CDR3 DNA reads TGCGCCAGCAGCCAAGCTTCTAGCGGGAGTCCAGATACGCAGTATTTT. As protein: CASSQASSGSPDTQYF.

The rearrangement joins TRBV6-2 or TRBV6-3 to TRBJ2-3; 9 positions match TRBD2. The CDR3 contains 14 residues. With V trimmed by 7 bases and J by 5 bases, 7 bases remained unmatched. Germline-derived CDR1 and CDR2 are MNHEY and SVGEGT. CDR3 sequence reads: CASNLAGIVDTQYF. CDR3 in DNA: TGTGCCAGCAACCTAGCGGGGATTGTAGATACGCAGTATTTT.

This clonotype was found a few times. CDR3 region: CASSSRTRTREIYEQYF. For the CDR3, the DNA is TGTGCCAGCAGCTCGCGGACCCGGACTAGGGAGATCTACGAGCAGTACTTC. The chain links TRBV7-2 to TRBJ2-7, with TRBD2 identical over 7 bases. The ends lost 4 bases at V and 3 bases at J; junction bases unmatched: 15. The CDR3 covers 17 residues. The germline V gene has CDR1 SGHTA and CDR2 FQGNSA.

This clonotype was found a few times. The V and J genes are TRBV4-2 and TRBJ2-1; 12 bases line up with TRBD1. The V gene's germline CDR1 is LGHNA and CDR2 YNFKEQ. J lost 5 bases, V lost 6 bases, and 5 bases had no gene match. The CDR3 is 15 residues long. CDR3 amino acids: CASRTGQGANNEQFF. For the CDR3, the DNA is TGTGCCAGCAGAACGGGACAGGGGGCAAACAATGAGCAGTTCTTC.

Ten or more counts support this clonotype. CDR3 nucleotides: TGTGCCAGCAGTTTCGCTAGCGGGGGGGCCCACAATGAGCAGTTCTTC. This gives the protein CASSFASGGAHNEQFF. The chain is built from TRBV27 and TRBJ2-1; 12 nucleotides match TRBD2. V was clipped by 3 bases and J by 5 bases; unmatched bases: 5. There are 16 residues in the CDR3. Germline V lookup: CDR1 MNHEY, CDR2 SMNVEV (reference sequence).

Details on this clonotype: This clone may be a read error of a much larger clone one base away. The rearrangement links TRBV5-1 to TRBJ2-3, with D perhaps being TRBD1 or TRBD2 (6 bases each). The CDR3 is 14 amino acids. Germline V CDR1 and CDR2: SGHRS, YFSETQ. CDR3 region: CASSEGGTTDPQYF. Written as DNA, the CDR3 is TGCGCCAGCAGCGAGGGGGGCACCACAGATCCGCAGTATTTT.

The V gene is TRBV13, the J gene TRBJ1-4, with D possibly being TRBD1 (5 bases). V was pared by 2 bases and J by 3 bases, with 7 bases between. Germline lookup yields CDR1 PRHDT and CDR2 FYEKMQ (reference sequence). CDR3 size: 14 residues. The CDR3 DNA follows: TGTGCCAGCAGCTTAATCAGGGCTAATGAAAAACTGTTTTTT. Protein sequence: CASSLIRANEKLFF.

CDR3 sequence: CTCCPYLRTSGSSYNEQFF. DNA for the CDR3: TGTACCTGCTGTCCCTACCTGAGGACTAGCGGAAGCTCCTACAATGAGCAGTTCTTC. The rearrangement joins TRBV12-3 or TRBV12-4 to TRBJ2-1; 10 nucleotides align to TRBD2. The CDR3 totals 19 residues.

In nucleotides, the CDR3 is TGTGCCAGCCACGAGACAGGGACGGCTTACAAGCAGTACTTC. Its translation is CASHETGTAYKQYF. The V and J genes are TRBV6-1 and TRBJ2-7, with 7 bases fitting TRBD1. The J segment lost 8 bases and the V segment lost 8 bases, leaving 15 bases of the junction unmatched. CDR1 is MNHNS, CDR2 SASEGT, per germline. The CDR3 covers 14 residues.

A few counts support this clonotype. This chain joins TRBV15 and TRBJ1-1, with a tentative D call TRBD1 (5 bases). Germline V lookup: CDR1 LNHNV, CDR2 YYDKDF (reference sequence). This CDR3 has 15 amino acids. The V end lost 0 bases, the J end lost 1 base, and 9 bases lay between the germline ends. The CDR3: CATSRDPTGNTEAFF. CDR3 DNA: TGTGCCACCAGCAGAGATCCTACAGGGAACACTGAAGCTTTCTTT.

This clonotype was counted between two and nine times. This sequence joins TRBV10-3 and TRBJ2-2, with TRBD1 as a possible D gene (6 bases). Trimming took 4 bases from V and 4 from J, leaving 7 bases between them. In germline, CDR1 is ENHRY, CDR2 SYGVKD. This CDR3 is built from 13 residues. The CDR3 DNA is TGTGCCATCAGTGGAGGGGGCACCGGGGAGCTGTTTTTT. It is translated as CAISGGGTGELFF.

CDR3 sequence reads: CASSRGTRGWSQPQHF. The CDR3 coding sequence is TGTGCCAGTAGTCGCGGGACAAGGGGATGGAGTCAGCCCCAGCATTTT. V gene TRBV19 combines with J gene TRBJ1-5; maybe TRBD1 (6 bases). This CDR3 region has 16 residues. Germline assignment: CDR1 LNHDA and CDR2 SQIVND (reference sequence). The V gene lost 5 bases and the J gene lost 6 bases, with 20 bases spanning the gap.

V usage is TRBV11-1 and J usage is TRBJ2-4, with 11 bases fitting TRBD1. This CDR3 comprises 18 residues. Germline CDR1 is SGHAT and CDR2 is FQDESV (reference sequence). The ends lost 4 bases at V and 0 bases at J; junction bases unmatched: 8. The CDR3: CASSSFGQGAGAKNIQYF. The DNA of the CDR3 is TGTGCCAGCAGCTCGTTCGGACAGGGGGCCGGAGCCAAAAACATTCAGTACTTC.

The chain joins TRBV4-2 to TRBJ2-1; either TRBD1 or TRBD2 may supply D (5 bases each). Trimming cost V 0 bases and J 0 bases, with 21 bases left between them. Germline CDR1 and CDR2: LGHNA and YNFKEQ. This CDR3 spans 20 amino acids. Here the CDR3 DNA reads TGTGCCAGCAGCCAAGATGTGGGACCCGAATGGTACAACTCCTACAATGAGCAGTTCTTC. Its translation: CASSQDVGPEWYNSYNEQFF.

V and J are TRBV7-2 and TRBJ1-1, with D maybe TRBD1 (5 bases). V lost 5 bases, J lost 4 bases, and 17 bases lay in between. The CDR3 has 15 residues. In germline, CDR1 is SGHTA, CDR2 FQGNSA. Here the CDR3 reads CASSTPGTDSTEAFF. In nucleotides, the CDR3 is TGTGCCAGCAGCACCCCCGGGACGGATTCCACTGAAGCTTTCTTT. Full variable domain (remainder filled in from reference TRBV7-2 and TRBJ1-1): GAGVSQSPSNKVTEKGKDVELRCDPISGHTALYWYRQSLGQGLEFLIYFQGNSAPDKSGLPSDRFSAERTGGSVSTLTIQRTQQEDSAVYLCASSTPGTDSTEAFFGQGTRLTVV.

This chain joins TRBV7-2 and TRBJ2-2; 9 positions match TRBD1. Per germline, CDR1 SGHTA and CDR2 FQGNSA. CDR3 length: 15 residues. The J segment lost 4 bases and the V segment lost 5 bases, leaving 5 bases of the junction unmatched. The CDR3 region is CASSRDRATTGELFF. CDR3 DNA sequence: TGTGCCAGCAGCCGGGACAGGGCAACCACCGGGGAGCTGTTTTTT.

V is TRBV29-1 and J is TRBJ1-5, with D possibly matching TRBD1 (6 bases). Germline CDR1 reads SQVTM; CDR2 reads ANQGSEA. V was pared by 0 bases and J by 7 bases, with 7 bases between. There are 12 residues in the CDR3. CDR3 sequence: CSVEEGGQPQHF. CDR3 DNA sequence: TGCAGCGTTGAAGAGGGGGGCCAGCCCCAGCATTTT.

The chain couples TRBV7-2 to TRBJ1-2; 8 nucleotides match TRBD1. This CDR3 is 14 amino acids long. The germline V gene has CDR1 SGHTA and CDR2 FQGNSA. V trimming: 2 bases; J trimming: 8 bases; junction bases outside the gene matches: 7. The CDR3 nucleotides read TGTGCCAGCAGCTTACAACAGGGGGGTAACGGCTACACCTTC. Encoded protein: CASSLQQGGNGYTF.